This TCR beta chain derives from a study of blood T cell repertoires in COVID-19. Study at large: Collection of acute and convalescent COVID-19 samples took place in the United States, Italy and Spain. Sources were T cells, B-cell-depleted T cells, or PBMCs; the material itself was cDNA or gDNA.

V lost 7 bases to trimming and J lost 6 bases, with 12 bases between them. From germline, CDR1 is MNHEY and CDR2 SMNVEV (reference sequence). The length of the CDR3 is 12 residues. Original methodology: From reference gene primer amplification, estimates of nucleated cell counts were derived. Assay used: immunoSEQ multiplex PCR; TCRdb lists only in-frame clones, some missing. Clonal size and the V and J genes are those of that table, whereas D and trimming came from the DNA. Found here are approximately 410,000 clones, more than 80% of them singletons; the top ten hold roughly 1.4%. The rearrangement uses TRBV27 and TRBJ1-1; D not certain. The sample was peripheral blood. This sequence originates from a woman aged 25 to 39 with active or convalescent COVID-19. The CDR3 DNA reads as TGTGCCAGCACCCCGGGCGGGCCTGAAGCTTTCTTT. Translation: CASTPGGPEAFF.